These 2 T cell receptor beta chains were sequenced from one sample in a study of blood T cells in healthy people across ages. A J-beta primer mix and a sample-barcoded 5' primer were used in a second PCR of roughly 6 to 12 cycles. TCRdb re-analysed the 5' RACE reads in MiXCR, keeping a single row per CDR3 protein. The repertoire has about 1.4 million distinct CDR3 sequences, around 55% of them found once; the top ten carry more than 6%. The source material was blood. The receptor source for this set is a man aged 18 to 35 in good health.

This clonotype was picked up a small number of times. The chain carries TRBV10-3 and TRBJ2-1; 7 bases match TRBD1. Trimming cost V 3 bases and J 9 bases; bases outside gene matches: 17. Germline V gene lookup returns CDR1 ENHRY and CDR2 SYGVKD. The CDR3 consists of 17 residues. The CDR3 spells CAISERNRDRAGGEQFF. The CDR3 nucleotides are TGTGCCATCAGTGAAAGGAACCGGGACAGAGCTGGGGGTGAGCAGTTCTTC.

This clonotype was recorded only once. CDR3 region: CSALALLYYGYTF. CDR3 sequence (DNA): TGCAGTGCCCTAGCGCTTTTGTACTATGGCTACACCTTC. V usage is TRBV20-1 and J usage is TRBJ1-2; no definite D call. V lost 6 bases and J 3 bases, leaving 14 bases between the germline ends. CDR3 size: 13 residues. From germline, CDR1 is DFQATT and CDR2 SNEGSKA (reference sequence).